The sequence of this T cell receptor (beta chain) was determined in a study of blood T cell repertoires in COVID-19. In the study overall: Samples of COVID-19 (acute and convalescent) were obtained from the United States, Italy and Spain.

V lost 1 base and J lost 2; bases outside the gene matches: 6. The length of the CDR3 is 15 residues. Produced via immunoSEQ multiplex PCR; TCRdb's table is partial and in-frame only. The sample includes 310,000 or so clones, approximately 84% of them seen just once. The sequence was obtained from a woman aged 25-40 years who had recovered from COVID-19. Specimen: peripheral blood. The V call is TRBV5-3, the J call TRBJ2-7; 7 nucleotides align to TRBD1. TRBV5-3 is filed as an ORF, its function uncertain. The CDR3 DNA reads as TGTGCCAGAAGCTTGTCACACAGGGGCCCCTACGAGCAGTACTTC. It specifies CARSLSHRGPYEQYF.